These T cell receptor beta chains were read from a single sample in a study of T cell responses to AZD1222 COVID-19 vaccine. Assay used: immunoSEQ multiplex PCR; TCRdb lists only in-frame clones, some missing. The sample yields 150,000 to 200,000 clones, about 90% seen once. The sample was peripheral blood, taken 28 days after the second AZD1222 dose. The source of these receptors is an adult who received the AZD1222 COVID-19 vaccine. The CDR3 runs from the conserved cysteine through the conserved F or W. Each record gives: clone size, D gene, J gene, V gene, CDR3 protein, CDR3 DNA. A D gene is named only where the DNA matches it firmly. The size field is filled for only some rows; it gives once, few, many or a size class.

clone_size: few
d_call: NA
j_call: TRBJ1-1
v_call: TRBV19
cdr3_aa: CASSLATEAFF
cdr3_nt: TGTGCCAGTAGTTTGGCCACTGAAGCTTTCTTT

clone_size: NA
d_call: NA
j_call: TRBJ2-2
v_call: TRBV5-1
cdr3_aa: CASSLVGQGGTGELFF
cdr3_nt: TGCGCCAGCAGCTTGGTTGGGCAGGGCGGCACCGGGGAGCTGTTTTTT

clone_size: once
d_call: TRBD1
j_call: TRBJ2-7
v_call: TRBV19
cdr3_aa: CASSISRTGYEQYF
cdr3_nt: TGTGCCAGTAGTATAAGTAGGACAGGGTACGAGCAGTACTTC

clone_size: NA
d_call: NA
j_call: TRBJ1-6
v_call: TRBV5-1
cdr3_aa: CASSLGEKAPLHF
cdr3_nt: TGCGCCAGCAGCTTGGGAGAGAAGGCACCCCTCCACTTT

clone_size: NA
d_call: NA
j_call: TRBJ1-1
v_call: TRBV25-1
cdr3_aa: CASSEWGGGTEAFF
cdr3_nt: TGTGCCAGCAGTGAATGGGGTGGAGGCACTGAAGCTTTCTTT

clone_size: NA
d_call: NA
j_call: TRBJ1-1
v_call: TRBV3-1/TRBV3-2
cdr3_aa: CASSQRTVNTEAFF
cdr3_nt: TGTGCCAGCAGCCAAAGGACAGTGAACACTGAAGCTTTCTTT

clone_size: NA
d_call: TRBD1
j_call: TRBJ2-7
v_call: TRBV10-3
cdr3_aa: CATAGTGGSYEQYF
cdr3_nt: TGTGCCACTGCGGGGACAGGGGGCTCCTACGAGCAGTACTTC

clone_size: NA
d_call: NA
j_call: TRBJ1-2
v_call: TRBV7-8
cdr3_aa: CASSLIGRQDGYTF
cdr3_nt: TGTGCCAGCAGCTTAATAGGGCGTCAGGATGGCTACACCTTC

clone_size: NA
d_call: NA
j_call: TRBJ2-6
v_call: TRBV6-5
cdr3_aa: CASSISSGANVLTF
cdr3_nt: TGTGCCAGTTCTATATCCTCTGGGGCCAACGTCCTGACTTTC

clone_size: once
d_call: NA
j_call: TRBJ2-2
v_call: TRBV6-5
cdr3_aa: CASSYSSAGELFF
cdr3_nt: TGTGCCAGCAGTTACTCGTCCGCCGGGGAGCTGTTTTTT

clone_size: NA
d_call: NA
j_call: TRBJ2-5
v_call: TRBV29-1
cdr3_aa: CSVGRVAETQYF
cdr3_nt: TGCAGCGTCGGGCGGGTTGCGGAGACCCAGTACTTC

clone_size: NA
d_call: NA
j_call: TRBJ2-3
v_call: TRBV24-1
cdr3_aa: CATSDSATDTQYF
cdr3_nt: TGTGCCACCAGTGATTCTGCCACAGATACGCAGTATTTT

clone_size: NA
d_call: NA
j_call: TRBJ1-1
v_call: TRBV7-6
cdr3_aa: CASSLRGSWITEAFF
cdr3_nt: TGTGCCAGCAGCTTAAGAGGTTCGTGGATCACTGAAGCTTTCTTT

clone_size: NA
d_call: NA
j_call: TRBJ2-3
v_call: TRBV30
cdr3_aa: CAWNFAGAGADTQYF
cdr3_nt: TGTGCCTGGAACTTTGCAGGGGCGGGCGCAGATACGCAGTATTTT

clone_size: NA
d_call: TRBD1
j_call: TRBJ1-2
v_call: TRBV23-1
cdr3_aa: CDSKGRGSDGYTF
cdr3_nt: TGCGACTCCAAGGGCAGGGGGAGTGATGGCTACACCTTC

clone_size: NA
d_call: TRBD1
j_call: TRBJ1-3
v_call: TRBV19
cdr3_aa: CASSPRDSGSGNTIYF
cdr3_nt: TGTGCCAGTAGTCCCAGGGACAGTGGCTCTGGAAACACCATATATTTT

clone_size: NA
d_call: TRBD2
j_call: TRBJ2-7
v_call: TRBV11-2
cdr3_aa: CASSVTSESYEQYF
cdr3_nt: TGTGCCAGCAGCGTGACTAGCGAATCCTACGAGCAGTACTTC

clone_size: NA
d_call: NA
j_call: TRBJ1-5
v_call: TRBV18
cdr3_aa: CASSPRSDPPNQPQHF
cdr3_nt: TGTGCCAGCTCACCCAGGTCCGACCCCCCCAATCAGCCCCAGCATTTT

clone_size: NA
d_call: NA
j_call: TRBJ2-7
v_call: TRBV12-3/TRBV12-4
cdr3_aa: CATRGENYEQYF
cdr3_nt: TGTGCCACCAGGGGGGAGAATTACGAGCAGTACTTC

clone_size: once
d_call: TRBD1
j_call: TRBJ2-4
v_call: TRBV10-1
cdr3_aa: CASSESSKRGPKNIQYF
cdr3_nt: TGCGCCAGCAGTGAGTCGAGCAAGAGGGGGCCCAAAAACATTCAGTACTTC

clone_size: NA
d_call: TRBD2
j_call: TRBJ2-7
v_call: TRBV2
cdr3_aa: CASTPLARGLAGGWSWEQYF
cdr3_nt: TGTGCCAGCACCCCCTTAGCTAGGGGACTAGCGGGAGGTTGGTCGTGGGAGCAGTACTTC

clone_size: NA
d_call: NA
j_call: TRBJ1-3
v_call: TRBV4-3
cdr3_aa: CASSQEAGGNTIYF
cdr3_nt: TGCGCCAGCAGCCAAGAGGCAGGGGGAAACACCATATATTTT

clone_size: NA
d_call: TRBD2
j_call: TRBJ2-3
v_call: TRBV25-1
cdr3_aa: CASSREGSTDTQYF
cdr3_nt: TGTGCCAGCAGCAGGGAGGGGAGCACAGATACGCAGTATTTT

clone_size: NA
d_call: TRBD2
j_call: TRBJ2-1
v_call: TRBV7-6
cdr3_aa: CASSMGLAVYNEQFF
cdr3_nt: TGTGCCAGCAGCATGGGACTAGCGGTTTACAATGAGCAGTTCTTC

clone_size: few
d_call: TRBD1
j_call: TRBJ2-1
v_call: TRBV23-1
cdr3_aa: CASSQSGYPDRGDNEQFF
cdr3_nt: TGCGCCAGCAGTCAATCCGGGTACCCGGACAGGGGCGACAATGAGCAGTTCTTC

clone_size: NA
d_call: TRBD2
j_call: TRBJ2-7
v_call: TRBV11-2
cdr3_aa: CASRLNGGGYHEQYF
cdr3_nt: TGTGCCAGCAGGCTCAACGGCGGGGGGTACCACGAGCAGTACTTC

clone_size: NA
d_call: TRBD2
j_call: TRBJ2-1
v_call: TRBV6-5
cdr3_aa: CASSQRGGKYNEQFF
cdr3_nt: TGTGCCAGCAGTCAGCGGGGGGGCAAGTACAATGAGCAGTTCTTC

clone_size: NA
d_call: TRBD2
j_call: TRBJ2-1
v_call: TRBV28
cdr3_aa: CASSGRGGTSGAYNEQFF
cdr3_nt: TGTGCCAGCAGTGGGCGCGGGGGGACTAGCGGGGCTTACAATGAGCAGTTCTTC

clone_size: NA
d_call: TRBD1
j_call: TRBJ2-7
v_call: TRBV30
cdr3_aa: CAWRTSDRVHEQYF
cdr3_nt: TGTGCCTGGAGGACCTCGGACAGGGTCCACGAGCAGTACTTC

clone_size: NA
d_call: NA
j_call: TRBJ1-1
v_call: TRBV7-9
cdr3_aa: CASSPTVATEAFF
cdr3_nt: TGTGCCAGCAGCCCTACAGTCGCCACTGAAGCTTTCTTT

clone_size: NA
d_call: NA
j_call: TRBJ1-1
v_call: TRBV28
cdr3_aa: CASSRPGTFEAFF
cdr3_nt: TGTGCCAGCAGCCGCCCCGGGACTTTCGAAGCTTTCTTT

clone_size: NA
d_call: NA
j_call: TRBJ2-5
v_call: TRBV7-8
cdr3_aa: CASSLGGGGKTQYF
cdr3_nt: TGTGCCAGCAGCTTAGGAGGTGGAGGAAAGACCCAGTACTTC

clone_size: NA
d_call: NA
j_call: TRBJ2-1
v_call: TRBV5-1
cdr3_aa: CASSLVRQGGLSYNEQFF
cdr3_nt: TGCGCCAGCAGCTTGGTCCGGCAGGGCGGGTTATCCTACAATGAGCAGTTCTTC

clone_size: NA
d_call: NA
j_call: TRBJ2-4
v_call: TRBV27
cdr3_aa: CASSLRGPRNIQYF
cdr3_nt: TGTGCCAGCAGTTTAAGGGGTCCTCGGAACATTCAGTACTTC

clone_size: NA
d_call: TRBD1
j_call: TRBJ2-7
v_call: TRBV5-6
cdr3_aa: CASSSLTGFSEQYF
cdr3_nt: TGTGCCAGCAGCTCCCTGACAGGGTTCAGCGAGCAGTACTTC

clone_size: NA
d_call: TRBD2
j_call: TRBJ2-7
v_call: TRBV7-2
cdr3_aa: CASSLDGGGTYEQYF
cdr3_nt: TGTGCCAGCAGCTTAGACGGGGGGGGAACCTACGAGCAGTACTTC

clone_size: NA
d_call: TRBD2
j_call: TRBJ2-3
v_call: TRBV5-6
cdr3_aa: CASTPGGPTDTQYF
cdr3_nt: TGTGCCAGCACTCCGGGGGGACCCACAGATACGCAGTATTTT

clone_size: once
d_call: TRBD1
j_call: TRBJ1-5
v_call: TRBV28
cdr3_aa: CASSTAGTGKPQHF
cdr3_nt: TGTGCCAGCAGTACGGCCGGGACAGGGAAACCCCAGCATTTT

clone_size: NA
d_call: NA
j_call: TRBJ1-1
v_call: TRBV13
cdr3_aa: CASSLSPDRTPEAFF
cdr3_nt: TGTGCCAGCAGCTTAAGCCCAGACCGTACCCCTGAAGCTTTCTTT

clone_size: once
d_call: TRBD2
j_call: TRBJ2-1
v_call: TRBV2
cdr3_aa: CASSTDLAGGHNEQFF
cdr3_nt: TGTGCCAGCAGTACCGATCTAGCGGGGGGCCACAATGAGCAGTTCTTC